A single sample is the source of the 22 T cell receptor beta chains below, sequenced in a study of kidney transplant recipient with SARS-CoV-2 infection. TCRdb re-called the reads through MiXCR, storing one row per CDR3 protein. The table records about 240,000 distinct CDR3 sequences, more than 25% of them present only once. Sequenced here: a blood sample, sampled at baseline and around day 110 from a kidney transplant recipient. These receptors were collected from a male patient between 25 and 39 years old who had COVID-19 and was a kidney transplant recipient. Some T cells may have come from the graft donor.

With respect to this clonotype: It may be a read error: a sequence one base away is much more abundant. CDR3 DNA sequence: TGTGCCAGCAGTTTAGGCGTGCGGAGGAGCTACTACGAGCAGTACTTC. This gives the protein CASSLGVRRSYYEQYF. This chain links TRBV28 with TRBJ2-5, with TRBD2 as a possible D gene (5 bases). The last part of the DNA fits TRBJ2-7 better; the J call may be wrong. The CDR3 sequence is 16 residues long. In germline, CDR1 is MDHEN, CDR2 SYDVKM.

In this sample, this clonotype turned up many times. The chain recombines TRBV6-5 with TRBJ2-7; possibly TRBD1 or TRBD2 for D (5 bases each). Trimming removed 6 bases at V and 5 bases at J, with 17 bases between. CDR1 is MNHEY and CDR2 is SVGAGI in the germline V gene. This CDR3 has 14 residues. DNA of the CDR3: TGTGCCAGCAGCCCCGGGACGGCTTTCAACGAGCAGTACTTC. Protein: CASSPGTAFNEQYF.

Details on this clonotype: This could be a read error, since a much larger clone is one nucleotide away. The V and J genes are TRBV19 and TRBJ2-5, with D perhaps matching TRBD1 (6 bases). This CDR3 region has 15 residues. Trimming took off 3 bases at V and 4 bases at J, with 15 bases between the two ends. Germline V gene lookup returns CDR1 LNHDA and CDR2 SQIVND (reference sequence). The CDR3 spells CASSISHRRGETQYF. CDR3 nucleotide sequence: TGTGCCAGTAGTATCAGCCACCGCAGGGGAGAGACCCAGTACTTC.

As for this clonotype: A much bigger clone sits one base away, suggesting this may be a read error. The rearrangement uses TRBV12-3 or TRBV12-4 and TRBJ2-5; D may be TRBD1 (5 bases). The assigned J gene may be wrong: the sequence end matches TRBJ2-7 better. The CDR3 consists of 14 residues. The CDR3 sequence is CACSSVDSSYEQYF. CDR3 sequence (DNA): TGTGCCTGCAGTTCAGTCGACAGTTCCTACGAGCAGTACTTC.

About this clonotype itself: A much larger clone lies a single base off, so this may be a read error. V is TRBV4-2 and J is TRBJ1-1, with D possibly being TRBD1 (6 bases). The CDR3 sequence is 16 residues long. The V gene's germline CDR1 is LGHNA and CDR2 YNFKEQ. The CDR3 bases are TGTGTCAGCAGCCAGAAGACCGGACAGAGGAACACTGAAGCTTTCTTT. Translating gives CVSSQKTGQRNTEAFF.

To note about this clonotype: Since a much larger clone is just one base distant, this may be a read error. J is TRBJ1-2 and V is TRBV29-1; 7 bases are shared with TRBD1. In germline, CDR1 is SQVTM, CDR2 ANQGSEA. CDR3 length: 15 amino acids. CDR3 nucleotides: TGCAGCGTTCAAACTACCGCCGGGACAGACTATAGCTACACCTTC. This gives the protein CSVQTTAGTDYSYTF.

This clonotype was picked up a small number of times. This rearrangement joins TRBV5-4 to TRBJ1-2; D ambiguous. Germline-derived CDR1 and CDR2 are SGHNT and YYREEE (reference sequence). CDR3 length: 16 amino acids. Trimming cost V 6 bases and J 4 bases, with 22 bases left between them. The CDR3 sequence: CASTKPVPGKTYGYTF. The CDR3 bases are TGTGCCAGCACGAAACCCGTACCAGGAAAGACCTATGGCTACACCTTC.

This clonotype has at least ten counts. This chain joins TRBV9 and TRBJ1-2; D unresolved. Per germline, CDR1 SGDLS and CDR2 YYNGEE. Trimming removed 7 bases from V and 4 bases from J, with 23 bases in between. This CDR3 region has 16 residues. The CDR3 region has the DNA TGTGCCAGCTCCATAAGGTACTCAAGAAAGACCTATGGCTACACCTTC. Its protein product is CASSIRYSRKTYGYTF.

This clonotype was recorded at least ten times. The chain joins TRBV3-1 to TRBJ1-2; D remains unclear. Per the germline V gene, CDR1 is LGHDT and CDR2 is YNNKEL (reference sequence). Trimming left V 4 bases short and J 4 bases short, with 22 bases between. CDR3 length: 17 residues. CDR3 sequence (DNA): TGTGCCAGCAGCCCACAGCCCACCCTTCGAAAGACCTATGGCTACACCTTC. It encodes CASSPQPTLRKTYGYTF.

This clonotype was seen repeatedly, ten times or more. The rearrangement uses TRBV27 and TRBJ2-2, with unresolved D. This CDR3 comprises 15 residues. V was pared by 3 bases and J by 5 bases, with 13 bases between. Germline V gene data show CDR1 as MNHEY and CDR2 as SMNVEV (reference sequence). The DNA of the CDR3 is TGTGCCAGCAGTTTTTTCTGGGATCAGACCGGGGAGCTGTTTTTT. It yields the protein CASSFFWDQTGELFF.

This clonotype was counted at least ten times. The chain is built from TRBV3-1 and TRBJ2-5; D unresolved. CDR1 is LGHDT, CDR2 YNNKEL, per germline (reference sequence). The length of the CDR3 is 17 residues. Between the trimmed V and J ends, which lost 5 bases and 5 bases, there was a span of 24 bases. CDR3 residues: CASSDGVPISFSETQYF. Written as DNA, the CDR3 is TGTGCCAGCAGCGATGGGGTTCCCATTTCTTTCTCTGAGACCCAGTACTTC.

Ten or more counts support this clonotype. The chain has TRBV28 and TRBJ2-2; unclear D gene. Trimming removed 4 bases from V and 6 bases from J, with 15 bases in between. CDR1 and CDR2 from the germline V gene are MDHEN and SYDVKM. The CDR3 length is 15 residues. The CDR3 loop is CASSSHITRSGELFF. The CDR3 nucleotides read TGTGCCAGCAGTTCCCACATCACGAGGTCCGGGGAGCTGTTTTTT.

V usage is TRBV4-2 and J usage is TRBJ1-2; D not certain. V gave up 5 bases and J gave up 4 bases, with 23 bases separating them. The CDR3 totals 17 residues. Germline V gene sequence: CDR1 LGHNA, CDR2 YNFKEQ. Written as DNA, the CDR3 is TGTGCCAGCAGCTTGAAAAGCAAAGGTTGGAAGACCTATGGCTACACCTTC. Its protein product is CASSLKSKGWKTYGYTF.

This clonotype has a count of ten or more. V is TRBV6-2 or TRBV6-3 and J is TRBJ1-2; D is unclear. The CDR3 is made up of 17 amino acids. Germline V gives CDR1 MNHEY, CDR2 SVGEGT. Between the trimmed V and J ends, which lost 4 bases and 4 bases, there was a span of 22 bases. The CDR3 sequence is CASSSGLCIGKTYGYTF. The CDR3 DNA follows: TGTGCCAGCAGTTCCGGGCTCTGCATCGGAAAGACCTATGGCTACACCTTC.

This clonotype has a count of ten or more. CDR3 in DNA: TGTGCTAGTGGTTCGACTAGCGGTTCACTCGGGACCCAGTACTTC. Protein: CASGSTSGSLGTQYF. The rearrangement uses TRBV12-5 and TRBJ2-5, with 9 bases matching TRBD2. The CDR3 consists of 15 residues. Per germline, CDR1 LGHNT and CDR2 FRNRAP. The J segment lost 7 bases and the V segment lost 4 bases, leaving 10 bases of the junction unmatched.

In its sample, this clonotype was seen many times. This chain connects TRBV19 to TRBJ1-5, with 8 bases matching TRBD1. Germline V lookup: CDR1 LNHDA, CDR2 SQIVND (reference sequence). V lost 4 bases and J lost 6; bases outside the gene matches: 2. The CDR3 is made up of 13 amino acids. The CDR3 DNA is TGTGCCAGTAGTAGGGACAGGAGTCAGCCCCAGCATTTT. Amino acid sequence: CASSRDRSQPQHF.

The chain uses TRBV24-1 and TRBJ1-2; D is unresolved. The CDR3 totals 17 residues. Germline V gene sequence: CDR1 KGHDR, CDR2 SFDVKD. V lost 6 bases and J lost 6, with 25 bases in between. CDR3 in amino acids: CATSSVTSTRKTDGYTF. CDR3 DNA: TGTGCCACCAGTTCGGTCACTAGTACCAGAAAGACCGATGGCTACACCTTC.

Details on this clonotype: A single base separates this from a much larger clone, so it may be a read error. The chain employs TRBV20-1 and TRBJ1-4; D gene ambiguous. The germline CDR1 and CDR2 sequences are DFQATT and SNEGSKA (reference sequence). The CDR3 loop spans 12 amino acids. This chain's CDR3 is CARAGTNGKLFF. DNA of the CDR3: TGCGCTCGAGCGGGAACTAATGGAAAACTGTTTTTT.

This clonotype has at least ten counts. It is unclear where the CDR3 begins or ends on the DNA, so no DNA is shown, and the CDR3 is as TCRdb lists it. The chain links TRBV7-5 to TRBJ1-2. TRBV7-5 is an annotated pseudogene. The CDR3 contains 19 residues when both ends are counted. The CDR3 sequence is CISVPEHMLEVGKTYGYTF.

This clonotype was recorded at least ten times. The chain is built from TRBV6-2 or TRBV6-3 and TRBJ2-2; TRBD2 matches at 7 bases. Germline CDR1 MNHEY, CDR2 SVGEGT. V was clipped by 6 bases and J by 9 bases; unmatched bases: 7. The CDR3 runs to 13 residues. This CDR3 is CASRSRGWRELFF. The CDR3, as DNA: TGTGCCAGCAGATCGCGGGGGTGGAGGGAGCTGTTTTTT.

This clonotype was recorded many times. The chain is built from TRBV12-3 or TRBV12-4 and TRBJ1-2, with D uncertain. Deletions cut 4 bases from V and 4 bases from J, with 7 bases between. The CDR3 has 12 residues. CDR3 sequence (DNA): TGTGCCAGCAGTTCAGACCTCTATGGCTACACCTTC. Translation: CASSSDLYGYTF.

This clonotype was observed at least ten times. The rearrangement joins TRBV20-1 to TRBJ2-7, with 9 bases aligning to TRBD2. Germline trimming cut 6 bases from V and 2 bases from J; bases unmatched to any gene: 14. There are 16 residues in the CDR3. Germline CDR1 is DFQATT and CDR2 is SNEGSKA (reference sequence). CDR3 bases: TGCAGTGCCCCGACCCATAGCGGGAGTTTTCCCTACGAGCAGTACTTC. Translating it yields CSAPTHSGSFPYEQYF.